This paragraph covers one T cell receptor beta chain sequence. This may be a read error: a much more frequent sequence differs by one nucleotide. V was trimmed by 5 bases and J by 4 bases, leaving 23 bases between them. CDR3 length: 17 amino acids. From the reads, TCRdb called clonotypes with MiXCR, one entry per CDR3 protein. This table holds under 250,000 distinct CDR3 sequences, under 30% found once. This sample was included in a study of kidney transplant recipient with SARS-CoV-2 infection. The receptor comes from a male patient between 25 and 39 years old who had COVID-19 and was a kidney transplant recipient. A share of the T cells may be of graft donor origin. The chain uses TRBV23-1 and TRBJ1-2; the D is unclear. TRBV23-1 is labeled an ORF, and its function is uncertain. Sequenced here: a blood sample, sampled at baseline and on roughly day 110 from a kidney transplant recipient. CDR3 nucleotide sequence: TGCGCCAGCAGTTCCTTCGCGCTACGCAGAAGGACCTATGGCTACACCTTC. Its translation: CASSSFALRRRTYGYTF.